This T cell receptor (beta chain) was captured in a study of blood T cell repertoires in COVID-19. With 3 bases removed from V and 7 bases from J, the gap between germline ends came to 15 bases. CDR1 SGHDN and CDR2 FVKESK come from the germline V gene. CDR3 length equals 14 residues. Data came from immunoSEQ multiplex PCR; TCRdb stores just in-frame clones and leaves some out. The table lists about 160,000 clones, 70% to 85% of them singletons, with around 7% in the top ten. Sequenced input: peripheral blood. This sequence originates from a woman between 35 and 50 years old with COVID-19, enrolled during active disease. The V and J genes are TRBV14 and TRBJ2-5, with TRBD2 as a possible D gene (6 bases). The CDR3 protein is CASSQGPGLSTQYF. CDR3 in DNA: TGTGCCAGCAGCCAGGGCCCGGGACTCTCGACCCAGTACTTC.